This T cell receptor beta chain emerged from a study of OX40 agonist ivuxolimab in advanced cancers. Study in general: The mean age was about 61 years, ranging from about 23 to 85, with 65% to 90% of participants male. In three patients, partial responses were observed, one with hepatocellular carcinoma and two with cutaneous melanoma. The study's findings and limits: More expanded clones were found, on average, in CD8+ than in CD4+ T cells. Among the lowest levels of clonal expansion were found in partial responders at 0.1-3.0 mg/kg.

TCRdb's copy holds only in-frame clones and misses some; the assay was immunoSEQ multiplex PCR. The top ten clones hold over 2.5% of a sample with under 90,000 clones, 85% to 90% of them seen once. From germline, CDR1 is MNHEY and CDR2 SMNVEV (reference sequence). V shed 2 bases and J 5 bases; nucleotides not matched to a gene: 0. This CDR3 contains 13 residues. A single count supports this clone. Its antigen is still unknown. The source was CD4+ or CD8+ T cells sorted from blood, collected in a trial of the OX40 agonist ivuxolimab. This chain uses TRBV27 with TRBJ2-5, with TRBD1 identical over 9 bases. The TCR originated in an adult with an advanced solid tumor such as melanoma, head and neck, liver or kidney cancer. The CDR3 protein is CASSLGTGETQYF. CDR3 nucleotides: TGTGCCAGCAGTTTAGGGACAGGGGAGACCCAGTACTTC.